One sample yielded the 18 T cell receptor beta chains listed below, sequenced in a study of cytomegalovirus exposure and HLA in healthy donors. Profiled with immunoSEQ multiplex PCR; TCRdb holds only in-frame clones, not every one. Counted here are more than 70,000 clones, about 94% occurring once; the ten biggest clones make up 1%. Specimen: PBMCs. The receptors were gathered from a woman between 18 and 29 years old in good health and CMV-seronegative.

This sequence joins TRBV6-6 and TRBJ1-4, with 9 nucleotides matching TRBD1. The germline gives CDR1 MNHNY, CDR2 SVGAGI (reference sequence). CDR3 length equals 15 residues. V shed 6 bases and J 8 bases; nucleotides not matched to a gene: 10. The CDR3 region is CASRRTGQGEEKLFF. The CDR3, as DNA: TGTGCCAGCAGGAGAACGGGACAGGGCGAGGAAAAACTGTTTTTT.

The chain has TRBV6-5 and TRBJ2-2; 7 bases fit TRBD2. Per the germline V gene, CDR1 is MNHEY and CDR2 is SVGAGI. V trimming: 2 bases; J trimming: 3 bases; junction bases outside the gene matches: 3. The CDR3 has 15 residues. Here the CDR3 DNA reads TGTGCCAGCAGTTACGGGGCGGGAGACACCGGGGAGCTGTTTTTT. This gives the protein CASSYGAGDTGELFF.

J is TRBJ1-5 and V is TRBV21-1; the D call TRBD1 from the table was never checked on the DNA. TRBV21-1 is described as a pseudogene. The CDR3 extends over 17 amino acids. CDR3 loop: CASSKAGQGASNQPQHF. CDR3 DNA: TGTGCCAGCAGCAAAGCGGGACAGGGGGCAAGCAATCAGCCCCAGCATTTT.

This chain links TRBV27 with TRBJ2-2; TRBD1 agrees at 7 bases. The CDR3 sequence is 16 residues long. In germline, CDR1 is MNHEY, CDR2 SMNVEV (reference sequence). Unmatched junction bases numbered 12, after V lost 6 bases and J lost 5 bases. The CDR3 DNA reads as TGTGCCAGCAGGTTTAGGGGGACAGCAGGGACCGGGGAGCTGTTTTTT. Amino acid sequence: CASRFRGTAGTGELFF.

This chain uses TRBV11-2 with TRBJ2-7, with D possibly being TRBD1 (6 bases). Trimming pared 6 bases from V and 10 bases from J, leaving 13 bases between. The CDR3 totals 11 residues. Per the germline V gene, CDR1 is SGHAT and CDR2 is FQNNGV. The CDR3 loop is CASSYGQPQYF. The CDR3 DNA reads as TGTGCCAGCAGTTATGGACAGCCCCAGTACTTC.

This chain connects TRBV9 to TRBJ2-7; 7 nucleotides agree with TRBD2. J was trimmed by 6 bases and V by 0 bases; bases with no gene match: 0. This CDR3 has 12 amino acids. Germline assignment: CDR1 SGDLS and CDR2 YYNGEE. This chain's CDR3 is CASSVGGGEQYF. CDR3 in DNA: TGTGCCAGCAGCGTAGGGGGGGGCGAGCAGTACTTC.

The J gene is TRBJ2-3, the V gene TRBV4-3; TRBD2 agrees at 9 bases. V was clipped by 3 bases and J by 4 bases; unmatched bases: 11. The CDR3 consists of 17 residues. Germline CDR1 reads LGHNA; CDR2 reads YSLEER. CDR3 nucleotides: TGCGCCAGCAGCCAGGGGGTAGCGGGGGTGTTACCAGATACGCAGTATTTT. This translates into CASSQGVAGVLPDTQYF.

J is TRBJ2-1 and V is TRBV7-3, with TRBD2 identical over 8 bases. CDR1 SGHTA and CDR2 FQGTGA come from the germline V gene. This CDR3 has 16 residues. J was trimmed by 8 bases and V by 1 base; bases with no gene match: 10. The CDR3 DNA is TGTGCCAGCAGCTTAATAGCGGGATCCCATCGCGATGAGCAGTTCTTC. Encoded protein: CASSLIAGSHRDEQFF.

The chain uses TRBV9 and TRBJ2-1, with TRBD2 identical over 9 bases. The CDR3 consists of 17 residues. V gave up 0 bases and J gave up 3 bases; unmatched junction bases: 7. CDR1 is SGDLS and CDR2 is YYNGEE in the germline V gene. CDR3 DNA: TGTGCCAGCAGCGTAGACCCAGCTAGCGGGATCTACAATGAGCAGTTCTTC. Its protein product is CASSVDPASGIYNEQFF.

J is TRBJ2-5 and V is TRBV5-1, with a tentative D call TRBD1 (5 bases). CDR1 is SGHRS, CDR2 YFSETQ, per germline. Deletions cut 4 bases from V and 4 bases from J, with 8 bases between. The CDR3 sequence is 12 residues long. The CDR3 region has the DNA TGCGCCAGCAGCACAGGCGGAGAGACCCAGTACTTC. The encoded protein is CASSTGGETQYF.

The chain is built from TRBV25-1 and TRBJ1-1; TRBD1 matches 8 bases. J lost 4 bases, V lost 10 bases, and 11 bases had no gene match. The germline V gene has CDR1 MGHDK and CDR2 SYGVNS. The CDR3 has 14 residues. The CDR3 region is CATTDRGTGTEAFF. CDR3 nucleotide sequence: TGTGCCACTACCGACAGGGGAACGGGCACTGAAGCTTTCTTT.

CDR3 protein: CASSYLRDRAYEQYF. For the CDR3, the DNA is TGTGCCAGCAGTTACCTCCGGGACAGGGCCTACGAGCAGTACTTC. The genes are TRBV6-6 and TRBJ2-7, with 9 bases fitting TRBD1. This CDR3 has 15 residues. Trimming cost V 2 bases and J 2 bases; bases outside gene matches: 4. The germline V gene has CDR1 MNHNY and CDR2 SVGAGI (reference sequence).

The rearrangement uses TRBV6-4 and TRBJ2-3; 9 nucleotides line up with TRBD1. Trimming removed 3 bases from V and 2 bases from J; junction bases left unmatched: 3. The V gene's germline CDR1 is MRHNA and CDR2 SNTAGT. The CDR3 runs 15 residues. This CDR3 reads CASSEQGAATDTQYF. CDR3 nucleotide sequence: TGTGCCAGCAGTGAACAGGGGGCCGCCACAGATACGCAGTATTTT.

The chain combines TRBV5-6 with TRBJ2-5; D not resolved. CDR1 and CDR2 (germline): SGHDT, YYEEEE. The CDR3 loop spans 12 amino acids. V gave up 0 bases and J gave up 4 bases, with 4 bases separating them. The CDR3 DNA sequence: TGTGCCAGCAGCTTGGGAGCAGAGACCCAGTACTTC. Translating gives CASSLGAETQYF.

The J gene is TRBJ2-3, the V gene TRBV7-2; perhaps TRBD1 as D (6 bases). In germline, CDR1 is SGHTA, CDR2 FQGNSA. V lost 2 bases and J 1 base, leaving 10 bases between the germline ends. The CDR3 runs to 15 residues. Here the CDR3 reads CASSLYGGGTDTQYF. The CDR3 DNA reads TGTGCCAGCAGCTTATATGGGGGCGGCACAGATACGCAGTATTTT.

The gene calls are TRBV29-1 and TRBJ2-1; tentative D call: TRBD1 (6 bases). Looked up from germline, CDR1 is SQVTM and CDR2 is ANQGSEA. V dropped 6 bases and J dropped 9 bases, with 18 bases sitting between them. CDR3 size: 13 residues. CDR3 sequence reads: CSVSHLQGIEQFF. The CDR3 nucleotides read TGCAGCGTCAGTCATTTACAGGGTATTGAGCAGTTCTTC.

This chain uses TRBV14 with TRBJ2-3; D gene ambiguous. Germline V lookup: CDR1 SGHDN, CDR2 FVKESK. V lost 4 bases and J lost 0, with 17 bases in between. This CDR3 contains 17 residues. Here the CDR3 DNA reads TGTGCCAGCAGCCGTAGGTGGAGCGCCACTAGCACAGATACGCAGTATTTT. The encoded protein is CASSRRWSATSTDTQYF.

This chain joins TRBV7-6 and TRBJ1-2; 8 bases match TRBD1. V was pared by 5 bases and J by 8 bases, with 7 bases of the junction left unmatched. Germline lookup yields CDR1 SGHVS and CDR2 FNYEAQ. The CDR3 has 13 residues. CDR3 residues: CASSTDRADGYTF. The DNA for the CDR3 is TGTGCCAGCAGCACGGACAGGGCGGACGGCTACACCTTC.